These 10 T cell receptor beta chains were sequenced from one sample in a study of cytomegalovirus exposure and HLA in healthy donors. The PCR employed 60 Vbeta primers together with 13 Jbeta primers. TCRdb keeps only in-frame clones here, not all; method: immunoSEQ multiplex PCR. Across 45,000 to 60,000 clones, the top ten clones capture roughly a sixth of the sample. The sample comprised PBMCs. Receptors originate from a male donor in good health and CMV-seronegative.

CDR3 bases: TGCGCCAGCAGGCCGCACGATGGACAGAACACTGAAGCTTTCTTT. Translation: CASRPHDGQNTEAFF. J is TRBJ1-1 and V is TRBV4-1; D perhaps matches TRBD1 (5 bases). Trimming stripped 6 bases from V and 1 base from J, with 15 bases between. CDR3 length: 15 amino acids. Germline CDR1 and CDR2: MGHRA and YSYEKL.

The chain couples TRBV29-1 to TRBJ1-3; 8 bases are shared with TRBD1. Losses at the gene ends were 7 bases for V and 4 bases for J; bases not matched to a gene: 3. Germline lookup yields CDR1 SQVTM and CDR2 ANQGSEA. The CDR3 is 12 amino acids. This chain's CDR3 is CSARTGGNTIYF. In nucleotides, the CDR3 is TGCAGCGCTCGGACAGGGGGAAACACCATATATTTT.

This chain connects TRBV7-6 to TRBJ1-4, with a possible D match to TRBD1 (6 bases). This CDR3 spans 16 amino acids. Germline V CDR1 and CDR2: SGHVS, FNYEAQ. Trimming took 5 bases from V and 2 from J, leaving 15 bases between them. CDR3 sequence: CASSQNVRGTNEKLFF. DNA of the CDR3: TGTGCCAGCAGCCAAAATGTGAGGGGGACTAATGAAAAACTGTTTTTT.

The chain carries TRBV12-5 and TRBJ1-2; the match to TRBD1 covers 7 bases. Germline V gives CDR1 LGHNT, CDR2 FRNRAP. The length of the CDR3 is 13 residues. V was clipped by 6 bases and J by 6 bases; unmatched bases: 7. The CDR3 nucleotides read TGTGCTAGTGGCCCAGGGGGAGTTAATGGCTACACCTTC. Its protein is CASGPGGVNGYTF. Using reference TRBV12-5 and TRBJ1-2 for the parts outside the CDR3, the full variable domain is DARVTQTPRHKVTEMGQEVTMRCQPILGHNTVFWYRQTMMQGLELLAYFRNRAPLDDSGMPKDRFSAEMPDATLATLKIQPSEPRDSAVYFCASGPGGVNGYTFGSGTRLTVV.

The rearrangement links TRBV9 to TRBJ2-3; the match to TRBD2 covers 7 bases. The CDR3 is 16 residues long. CDR1 is SGDLS, CDR2 YYNGEE, per germline. V lost 0 bases to trimming and J lost 2 bases; unmatched junction nucleotides: 6. CDR3 coding DNA: TGTGCCAGCAGCGTAGGAGGGACTACACACACAGATACGCAGTATTTT. It yields the protein CASSVGGTTHTDTQYF.

The J gene is TRBJ1-4, the V gene TRBV21-1; the table's D gene call, TRBD1, was not cross checked with the DNA. TRBV21-1 is a recognized pseudogene. The CDR3 is 17 residues long. The CDR3 DNA follows: TGTGCCAGCAGCGACAGGGTTGATAAGGCAACTAATGAAAAACTGTTTTTT. This translates into CASSDRVDKATNEKLFF.

The V call is TRBV9, the J call TRBJ2-5; D gene ambiguous. The CDR3 is made up of 13 amino acids. Trimming left V 0 bases short and J 3 bases short, with 6 bases between. Germline lookup yields CDR1 SGDLS and CDR2 YYNGEE. The CDR3 sequence: CASSVGGEETQYF. CDR3 coding DNA: TGTGCCAGCAGCGTAGGCGGTGAAGAGACCCAGTACTTC.

This chain joins TRBV18 and TRBJ1-6; unclear D gene. This CDR3 spans 15 amino acids. CDR1 and CDR2 (germline): KGHSH, LQKENI. Trimming pared 2 bases from V and 6 bases from J, leaving 11 bases between. The CDR3 nucleotides read TGTGCCAGCTCACCAAGCCAGATAGCTAATTCACCCCTCCACTTT. Protein: CASSPSQIANSPLHF.

The V gene is TRBV7-6, the J gene TRBJ1-1; no reliable D call. Trimming took off 1 base at V and 4 bases at J, with 10 bases between the two ends. This CDR3 has 14 residues. Per the germline V gene, CDR1 is SGHVS and CDR2 is FNYEAQ. The CDR3 region is CASSLDGLATEAFF. The CDR3 region has the DNA TGTGCCAGCAGCTTAGACGGACTGGCCACTGAAGCTTTCTTT.

V and J are TRBV5-6 and TRBJ2-1; 7 nucleotides agree with TRBD1. Losses at the gene ends were 4 bases for V and 10 bases for J; bases not matched to a gene: 5. CDR3 size: 12 residues. Germline-derived CDR1 and CDR2 are SGHDT and YYEEEE. In DNA form, the CDR3 reads TGTGCCAGCAGCCCACAGGGGACAGAGCAGTTCTTC. This encodes CASSPQGTEQFF.